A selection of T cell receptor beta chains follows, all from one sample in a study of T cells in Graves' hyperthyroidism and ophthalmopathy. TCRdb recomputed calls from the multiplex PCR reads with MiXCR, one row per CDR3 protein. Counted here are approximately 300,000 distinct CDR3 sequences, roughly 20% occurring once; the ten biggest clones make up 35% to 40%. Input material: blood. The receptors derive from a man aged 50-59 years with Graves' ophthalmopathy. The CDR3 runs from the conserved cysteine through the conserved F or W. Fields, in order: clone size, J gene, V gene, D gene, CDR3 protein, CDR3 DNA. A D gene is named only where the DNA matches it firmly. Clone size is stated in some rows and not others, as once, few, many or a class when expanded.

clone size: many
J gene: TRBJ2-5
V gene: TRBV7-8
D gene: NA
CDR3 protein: CASSLGRVQETQYF
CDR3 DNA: TGTGCCAGCAGCTTGGGCAGGGTACAAGAGACCCAGTACTTC

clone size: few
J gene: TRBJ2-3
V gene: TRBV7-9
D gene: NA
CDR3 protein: CASSLGDPGDTQYF
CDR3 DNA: TGTGCCAGCAGCTTGGGGGACCCCGGGGATACGCAGTATTTT

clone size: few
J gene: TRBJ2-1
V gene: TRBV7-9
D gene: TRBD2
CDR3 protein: CASSPPSGRAEHNEQFF
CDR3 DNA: TGTGCCAGCAGTCCTCCTAGCGGGAGGGCCGAACACAATGAGCAGTTCTTC

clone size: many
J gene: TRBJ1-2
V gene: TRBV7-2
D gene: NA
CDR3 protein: CASNNRVTNYGYTF
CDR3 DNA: TGTGCCAGCAACAACAGGGTGACTAACTATGGCTACACCTTC

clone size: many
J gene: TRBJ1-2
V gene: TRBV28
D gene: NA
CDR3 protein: CASSSPLRQALYGYTF
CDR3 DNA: TGTGCCAGCAGTTCCCCTCTTAGACAGGCGCTCTATGGCTACACCTTC

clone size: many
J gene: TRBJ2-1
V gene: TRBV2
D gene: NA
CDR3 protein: CASSDSEASNEQFF
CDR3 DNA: TGTGCCAGCAGTGATAGTGAAGCGAGCAATGAGCAGTTCTTC

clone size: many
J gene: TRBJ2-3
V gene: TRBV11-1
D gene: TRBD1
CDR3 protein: CASSLRTGQFRTDTQYF
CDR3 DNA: TGTGCCAGCAGCTTACGGACAGGACAATTCCGCACAGATACGCAGTATTTT

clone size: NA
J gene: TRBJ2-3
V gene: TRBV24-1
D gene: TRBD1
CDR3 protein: CATSDRTGPSTDTQYF
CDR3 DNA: TGTGCCACCAGTGACCGGACAGGGCCCAGCACAGATACGCAGTATTTT

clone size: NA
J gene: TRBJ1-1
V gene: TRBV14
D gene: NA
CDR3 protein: CASSLGTVAFF
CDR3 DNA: TGTGCCAGCAGCCTCGGGACTGTAGCTTTCTTT

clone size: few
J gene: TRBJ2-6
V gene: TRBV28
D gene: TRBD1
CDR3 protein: CASSRQGGANVLTF
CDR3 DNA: TGTGCCAGCAGTAGACAGGGTGGGGCCAACGTCCTGACTTTC

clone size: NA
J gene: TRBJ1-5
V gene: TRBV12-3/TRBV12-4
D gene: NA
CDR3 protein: CASNSYRSRNQPQHF
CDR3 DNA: TGTGCCAGCAACAGTTACCGATCGCGCAATCAGCCCCAGCATTTT

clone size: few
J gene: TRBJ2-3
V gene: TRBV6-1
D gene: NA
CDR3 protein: CASSSHQNRDTQYF
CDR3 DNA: TGTGCCAGCAGTTCCCACCAGAATCGGGATACGCAGTATTTT

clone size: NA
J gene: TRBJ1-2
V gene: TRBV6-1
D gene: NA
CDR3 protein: CASSEAGEDGYTF
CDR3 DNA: TGTGCCAGCAGTGAAGCAGGGGAGGATGGCTACACCTTC

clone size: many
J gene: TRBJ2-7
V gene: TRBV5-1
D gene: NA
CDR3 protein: CASSLVAREGEQYF
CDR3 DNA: TGCGCCAGCAGCTTGGTAGCCAGGGAAGGCGAGCAGTACTTC

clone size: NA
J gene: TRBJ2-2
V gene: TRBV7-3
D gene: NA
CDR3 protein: CASSSQLNTGELFF
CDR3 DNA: TGTGCCAGCAGTTCTCAGCTGAACACCGGGGAGCTGTTTTTT

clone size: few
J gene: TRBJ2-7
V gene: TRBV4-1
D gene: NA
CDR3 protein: CASSHRTENLYEQYF
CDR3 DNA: TGCGCCAGCAGCCACCGGACAGAAAACCTCTACGAGCAGTACTTC